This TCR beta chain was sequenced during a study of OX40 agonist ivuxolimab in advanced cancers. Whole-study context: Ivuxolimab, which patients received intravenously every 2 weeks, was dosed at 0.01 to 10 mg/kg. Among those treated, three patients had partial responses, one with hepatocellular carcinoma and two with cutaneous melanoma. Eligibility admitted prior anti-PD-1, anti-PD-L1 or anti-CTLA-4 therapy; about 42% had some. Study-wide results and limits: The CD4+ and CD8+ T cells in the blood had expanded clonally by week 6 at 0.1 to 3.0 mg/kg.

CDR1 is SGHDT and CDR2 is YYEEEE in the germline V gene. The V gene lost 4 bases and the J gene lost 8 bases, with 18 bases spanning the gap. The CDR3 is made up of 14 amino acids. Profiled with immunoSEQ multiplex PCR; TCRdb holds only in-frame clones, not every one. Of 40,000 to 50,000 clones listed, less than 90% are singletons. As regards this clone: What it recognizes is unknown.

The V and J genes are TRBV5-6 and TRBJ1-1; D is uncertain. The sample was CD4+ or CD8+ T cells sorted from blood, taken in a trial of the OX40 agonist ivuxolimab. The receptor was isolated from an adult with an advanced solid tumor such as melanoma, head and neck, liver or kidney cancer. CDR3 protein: CASSPPWDLGEAFF. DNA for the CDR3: TGTGCCAGCAGCCCCCCGTGGGATCTTGGCGAAGCTTTCTTT.